The subject of this entry is one T cell receptor (beta chain). This record comes from a study of blood T cell repertoires in COVID-19. Study context: Acute-phase and convalescent COVID-19 samples originated in the United States, Italy and Spain.

Germline V lookup: CDR1 SGHRS, CDR2 YFSETQ. CDR3 length equals 14 residues. The V gene end was trimmed by 0 bases and the J gene end by 6 bases; junction bases not matched to a gene: 2. The method was immunoSEQ multiplex PCR; TCRdb's version includes in-frame clones alone and lacks a portion of them. The sample lists 200,000 to 250,000 clones, just under 85% seen once, with 1.5% to 2% in the top ten. The J gene is TRBJ1-2, the V gene TRBV5-1; TRBD1 aligns across 10 bases. The sequencing input was peripheral blood. The receptor comes from a woman older than 75 with acute or convalescent COVID-19. The CDR3 DNA reads TGCGCCAGCAGCTTGGACGGACAGGGGGATGGCTACACCTTC. Translating gives CASSLDGQGDGYTF.